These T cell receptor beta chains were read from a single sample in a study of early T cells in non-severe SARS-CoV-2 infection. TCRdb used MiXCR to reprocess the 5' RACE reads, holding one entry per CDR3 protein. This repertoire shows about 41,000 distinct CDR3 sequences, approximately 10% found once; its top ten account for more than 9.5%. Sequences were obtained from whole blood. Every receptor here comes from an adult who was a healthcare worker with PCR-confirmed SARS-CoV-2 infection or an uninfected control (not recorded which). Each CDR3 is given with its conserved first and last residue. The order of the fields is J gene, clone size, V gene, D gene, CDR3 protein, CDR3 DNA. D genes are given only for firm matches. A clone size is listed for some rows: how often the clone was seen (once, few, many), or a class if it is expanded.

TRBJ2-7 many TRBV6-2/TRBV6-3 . CASSSGPLYSYEQYF TGTGCCAGCAGTTCCGGTCCTTTATACTCCTACGAGCAGTACTTC
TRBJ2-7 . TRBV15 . CATSRRDSYEQYF TGTGCCACCAGCAGAAGGGACTCCTACGAGCAGTACTTC
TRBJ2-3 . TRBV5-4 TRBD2 CASSLAGAGDGDTQYF TGTGCCAGCAGCTTGGCCGGGGCGGGGGATGGAGATACGCAGTATTTT
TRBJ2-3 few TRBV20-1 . CSARGGNTDTQYF TGCAGTGCTAGAGGCGGGAACACAGATACGCAGTATTTT
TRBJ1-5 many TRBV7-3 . CASSLSPDQPQHF TGTGCCAGCAGCTTATCCCCCGATCAGCCCCAGCATTTT
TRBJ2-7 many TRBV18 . CASSRASFPDLEQYF TGTGCCAGTTCGAGGGCTTCATTCCCCGATCTTGAGCAGTACTTC
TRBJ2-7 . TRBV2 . CASRLDQVYEQYF TGTGCCAGCAGATTAGACCAGGTCTACGAGCAGTACTTC
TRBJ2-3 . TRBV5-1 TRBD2 CASSLGGGAADTQYF TGCGCCAGCAGCTTGGGCGGGGGGGCCGCAGATACGCAGTATTTT
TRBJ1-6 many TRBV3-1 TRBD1 CASSFGTGGNSPLHF TGTGCCAGCAGCTTCGGGACAGGGGGCAATTCACCCCTCCACTTT
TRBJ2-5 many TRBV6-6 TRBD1 CASSYSGGGGTQYF TGTGCCAGCAGTTACTCAGGGGGCGGAGGGACCCAGTACTTC
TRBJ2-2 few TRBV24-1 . CATSDWRNNANTGELFF TGTGCCACCAGTGATTGGAGGAACAACGCGAACACCGGGGAGCTGTTTTTT
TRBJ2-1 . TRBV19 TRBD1 CASRSLTGAGEQFF TGTGCCAGTAGATCGTTAACAGGGGCGGGTGAGCAGTTCTTC
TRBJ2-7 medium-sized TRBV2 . CAINRDYEQYF TGTGCCATCAACAGGGACTACGAGCAGTACTTC
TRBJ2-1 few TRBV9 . CASSVVGTKNEQFF TGTGCCAGCAGCGTAGTGGGGACAAAGAATGAGCAGTTCTTC
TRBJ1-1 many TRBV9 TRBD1 CASSPRGDSNTEAFF TGTGCCAGCAGCCCCCGAGGGGACAGCAACACTGAAGCTTTCTTT
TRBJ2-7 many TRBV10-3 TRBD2 CAIQDSGGVSYEQYF TGTGCCATCCAGGATAGCGGGGGTGTCTCCTACGAGCAGTACTTC